These T cell receptor beta chains were read from a single sample in a study of siplizumab effects on memory and regulatory T cells. Assay: immunoSEQ multiplex PCR; the TCRdb copy retains only in-frame clones and omits some. Of roughly 120,000 clones listed, roughly 94% are singletons. The sequenced material came from non-Treg CD4+ T cells sorted from blood. Receptor source: a human donor in good health. CDR3s include the opening cysteine and the closing phenylalanine or tryptophan. The D gene is left open where the match is weak. A row's size may be missing; if present it is once, few, many or a size class.

D gene: TRBD2; J gene: TRBJ2-1; CDR3 length: 16; clone size: -; V gene: TRBV9; CDR3 DNA: TGTGCCAGCAGCGCCCCCGGACTAGCGGGAGTGGGAGAGCAGTTCTTC; CDR3 protein: CASSAPGLAGVGEQFF
D gene: TRBD2; J gene: TRBJ2-2; CDR3 length: 14; clone size: -; V gene: TRBV29-1; CDR3 DNA: TGCAGCGTTGTTGGGCGGGAGAGAACCGGGGAGCTGTTTTTT; CDR3 protein: CSVVGRERTGELFF
D gene: -; J gene: TRBJ1-1; CDR3 length: 14; clone size: -; V gene: TRBV6-6; CDR3 DNA: TGTGCCAGCAGTGGGCGACAGACAAACACTGAAGCTTTCTTT; CDR3 protein: CASSGRQTNTEAFF
D gene: -; J gene: TRBJ2-1; CDR3 length: 12; clone size: -; V gene: TRBV7-9; CDR3 DNA: TGTGCCAGCAGCTTAGGGTACAATGAGCAGTTCTTC; CDR3 protein: CASSLGYNEQFF
D gene: -; J gene: TRBJ1-4; CDR3 length: 12; clone size: -; V gene: TRBV2; CDR3 DNA: TGTGCCAGCACCATCACAAGTGAAAAACTGTTTTTT; CDR3 protein: CASTITSEKLFF
D gene: -; J gene: TRBJ1-1; CDR3 length: 14; clone size: once; V gene: TRBV5-6; CDR3 DNA: TGTGCCAGCAGCTTAGGGCAGATGAACACTGAAGCTTTCTTT; CDR3 protein: CASSLGQMNTEAFF
D gene: TRBD2; J gene: TRBJ2-1; CDR3 length: 15; clone size: -; V gene: TRBV11-1; CDR3 DNA: TGTGCCAGCAGCTTAGGCGGGAGGTCTATAAATGAGCAGTTCTTC; CDR3 protein: CASSLGGRSINEQFF
D gene: -; J gene: TRBJ1-2; CDR3 length: 15; clone size: -; V gene: TRBV5-6; CDR3 DNA: TGTGCCAGCAGCTTGGGGTATTCGGGGAACTATGGCTACACCTTC; CDR3 protein: CASSLGYSGNYGYTF
D gene: TRBD2; J gene: TRBJ2-1; CDR3 length: 14; clone size: -; V gene: TRBV7-6; CDR3 DNA: TGTGCCAGCAGCGGGACTAGCGGGAACAATGAGCAGTTCTTC; CDR3 protein: CASSGTSGNNEQFF
D gene: -; J gene: TRBJ1-1; CDR3 length: 14; clone size: -; V gene: TRBV11-2; CDR3 DNA: TGTGCCAGCAGCTCCCGACAGCGCCGCACTGAAGCTTTCTTT; CDR3 protein: CASSSRQRRTEAFF
D gene: TRBD2; J gene: TRBJ2-3; CDR3 length: 14; clone size: -; V gene: TRBV25-1; CDR3 DNA: TGTGCCAGCAGCCAAGCGGGGGGGCTATCTCGGCAGTATTTT; CDR3 protein: CASSQAGGLSRQYF
D gene: -; J gene: TRBJ2-7; CDR3 length: 13; clone size: -; V gene: TRBV13; CDR3 DNA: TGTGCCAGCAGCTTAGGGGCGACCTACGAGCAGTACTTC; CDR3 protein: CASSLGATYEQYF
D gene: -; J gene: TRBJ2-2; CDR3 length: 12; clone size: -; V gene: TRBV5-1; CDR3 DNA: TGCGCCAGCAGCTTGAGCGCCGGGGAGCTGTTTTTT; CDR3 protein: CASSLSAGELFF
D gene: -; J gene: TRBJ2-5; CDR3 length: 14; clone size: -; V gene: TRBV14; CDR3 DNA: TGTGCCAGCAGCCGTAGTAGTAGTTCAGAGACCCAGTACTTC; CDR3 protein: CASSRSSSSETQYF
D gene: TRBD1; J gene: TRBJ1-4; CDR3 length: 15; clone size: -; V gene: TRBV6-1; CDR3 DNA: TGTGCCAGCAGTACGACAGGGGGCTTCAATGAAAAACTGTTTTTT; CDR3 protein: CASSTTGGFNEKLFF
D gene: -; J gene: TRBJ1-1; CDR3 length: 14; clone size: -; V gene: TRBV28; CDR3 DNA: TGTGCCAGCAGTAATATTCAACAGAACACTGAAGCTTTCTTT; CDR3 protein: CASSNIQQNTEAFF
D gene: TRBD1; J gene: TRBJ1-2; CDR3 length: 14; clone size: -; V gene: TRBV28; CDR3 DNA: TGTGCCAGCACCAACCGGGACAGGGGTATTAGCTACACCTTC; CDR3 protein: CASTNRDRGISYTF
D gene: TRBD2; J gene: TRBJ2-1; CDR3 length: 15; clone size: -; V gene: TRBV5-1; CDR3 DNA: TGCGCCAGCAGCCCAGGGACTAGCGGGAGCAATGAGCAGTTCTTC; CDR3 protein: CASSPGTSGSNEQFF
D gene: -; J gene: TRBJ2-3; CDR3 length: 16; clone size: -; V gene: TRBV7-3; CDR3 DNA: TGTGCCAGCAGCTTAATCGCGGGCCTTGGCACAGATACGCAGTATTTT; CDR3 protein: CASSLIAGLGTDTQYF
D gene: -; J gene: TRBJ1-5; CDR3 length: 12; clone size: -; V gene: TRBV6-6; CDR3 DNA: TGTGCCAGCAGTCGAGTGCTTCAGCCCCAGCATTTT; CDR3 protein: CASSRVLQPQHF
D gene: -; J gene: TRBJ2-7; CDR3 length: 15; clone size: once; V gene: TRBV6-5; CDR3 DNA: TGTGCCAGCAGTTCACCGGGACAAAACTCCTACGAGCAGTACTTC; CDR3 protein: CASSSPGQNSYEQYF
D gene: -; J gene: TRBJ1-2; CDR3 length: 14; clone size: -; V gene: TRBV7-9; CDR3 DNA: TGTGCCAGCAGCTTACTTCCCCAGGACTATGGCTACACCTTC; CDR3 protein: CASSLLPQDYGYTF